Listed below are T cell receptor beta chains from one sample, sequenced in a study of cytomegalovirus exposure and HLA in healthy donors. Assay: immunoSEQ multiplex PCR; the TCRdb copy retains only in-frame clones and omits some. This sample has roughly 200,000 clones, with approximately 9.5% found just once. Sequencing was carried out using PBMCs. The receptors originated from a young woman in good health and CMV-seropositive. CDR3s leave out the opening cysteine and the closing phenylalanine or tryptophan.

v_call	cdr3_aa
TRBV5-4	ASSLESGRAYEQF
TRBV14	ASSQAKAGTYNEQF
TRBV19	ASSAMVEQPQH
TRBV7-9	ASSLGPGEADEQF
TRBV27	ASSHRGDGYT
TRBV19	ASSIDRSRNQPQH
TRBV7-3	ASSLIAGGPYTGELF
TRBV13	ASSSGTSSYNEQF
TRBV9	ASSLRLALPDEQF
TRBV19	ASRFLSEAF
TRBV5-1	ASSLNTGGGGHYT
TRBV1	TSSQAASGRGGDTQY
TRBV2	ASRRTGSETDTQY
TRBV6-6	ASSYQTGPTEAF
TRBV14	ASSRGNKETQY
TRBV19	ASSIGLNTGELF
TRBV5-6	ASSFRQGIYGYT
TRBV2	ASRRLAGGDNEQF
TRBV6-1	ASSEGGTGNTEAF
TRBV18	ASSPPWGDEQF
TRBV30	AWSPGTSGITDTQY
TRBV10-2	ASSQEVGNTIY
TRBV4-1	ASSLRTGQNTQY
TRBV5-8	ASSRWTSGRAAPNEQF
TRBV30	AWSVHGGEETQY
TRBV5-1	ASSLAGHNEQF
TRBV30	AWSVNRAYGYT
TRBV19	ASSPRALSSYEQY
TRBV18	ASSPSRTGTSEKLF
TRBV9	ASSRPTSASSYNEQF
TRBV6-5	ASSYSQGADTEAF
TRBV2	ASRGQVTTNYGYT
TRBV5-1	ASSPGTGGSQETQY
TRBV6-1	ASSEDRGLNNEQF
TRBV5-1	ASSLGAGPNTEAF
TRBV5-5	ASSPLAGGYYNEQF
TRBV2	ASSEARGLSGRGGEQF
TRBV30	AWSVGRPGGYT
TRBV2	ATQRWQETQY
TRBV7-6	ASSLSRGGEKLF
TRBV4-2	ASSPILEDGLGRAF
TRBV7-9	ASSSTGTLNTDTQY
TRBV29-1	NYLNWASGSCNEQF
TRBV18	ASSPLAGLTDTQY
TRBV19	ASSHPPPQGSYGYT
TRBV30	AWSGSVSRQASQPQH
TRBV10-3	AISERDRGTYEQY